This T cell receptor beta chain originates from a study of T cell responses to AZD1222 COVID-19 vaccine. At the level of the study: Second-dose groups at about 4 or about 12 weeks were pooled. Study findings and constraints: The donor cohort was predominantly white British with a female majority, and clonal diversity may have been underestimated. At baseline, just six AZD1222 recipients tested seropositive.

As concerns this clone: What it binds is not known.

Clones were sequenced by immunoSEQ multiplex PCR, and TCRdb holds only the in-frame ones, with some missing. The sample includes 45,000 to 55,000 clones, about 80% of them seen just once. This CDR3 has 16 residues. This material consisted of peripheral blood, taken on day 0 of AZD1222 vaccination. The chain carries TRBV7-5 and TRBJ2-5. TRBV7-5 is shown as a pseudogene. The receptor was isolated from an adult in good health. CDR3 sequence reads: CVRSLAGLPCQETQYF. CDR3 coding DNA: TGTGTCAGAAGCTTAGCTGGTCTCCCGTGCCAAGAGACCCAGTACTTC.